Listed here is a single T cell receptor (beta chain). Its specificity is unknown. These data come from a study of CXCR3-negative and CXCR3-positive naive CD8 T cells. Subsets of CD8+ T cells were each sorted in triplicate at 300,000 or so cells apiece. The CD45RO-CCR7+CD27+CD95- phenotype denoted naive CD8+ T cells. In preparing the TRB cDNA libraries, 5' RACE with UMI labels was used. With the 5' RACE reads reprocessed, TCRdb shows one record per CDR3 protein and no DNA. The listing contains tens of thousands of distinct CDR3 sequences. Overall study findings and caveats: Memory cells differed in TRBV-TRBJ usage, but naive CXCR3-negative and CXCR3-positive cells had similar usage. A higher hydrophobicity marked the TRB CDR3s of CXCR3-positive naive cells versus CXCR3-negative naive cells.

The germline gives CDR1 WNHNN, CDR2 SYGVQD (reference sequence). CDR3 size: 18 residues. The chain has TRBV10-1 and TRBJ2-3; there is no DNA to check the TCRdb D call of TRBD1. The receptor's source is a human donor in good health. Some clones in this sample may be carry-over from other donors' samples. Sequences were obtained from naive CXCR3+ CD8+ T cells from blood. Subset here: CD45RO-CCR7+CD27+CD95- naive CD8+ T cells expressing CXCR3 (TNR3+). CDR3 amino acids: CASSEPGQEPRRTDTQYF.